The next 4 T cell receptor beta chains were all read from a single sample in a study of beta chain features in type 1 diabetes. TCRB transcripts that were expressed got sequenced, as all of the isolated RNA had been reverse transcribed. TCRdb keeps only in-frame clones here, not all; method: immunoSEQ multiplex PCR. This table has 200,000 to 300,000 clones, roughly 11% appearing once. General study points: Within each of all four CD4+ subsets, Type 1 diabetes patients had TCRB CDR3s that were moderately but significantly shorter.

For these receptors, no antigen is known. The specimen sequenced was naive CD4+ T cells from blood. The receptors come from a man aged 25-45 years with type 1 diabetes.

This rearrangement joins TRBV5-4 to TRBJ2-1; 7 positions agree with TRBD2. CDR3 length equals 13 residues. Germline assignment: CDR1 SGHNT and CDR2 YYREEE (reference sequence). V shed 0 bases and J 7 bases; nucleotides not matched to a gene: 1. CDR3 protein: CASSLGRGNEQFF. In nucleotides, the CDR3 is TGTGCCAGCAGCTTGGGGCGGGGGAATGAGCAGTTCTTC.

This clone was counted between two and nine times. The chain links TRBV5-1 to TRBJ2-5, with D possibly being TRBD2 (7 bases). The V end lost 2 bases, the J end lost 7 bases, and 18 bases lay between the germline ends. The CDR3 sequence is 15 residues long. Germline CDR1 SGHRS, CDR2 YFSETQ. CDR3 sequence reads: CASSLTREGVWTQYF. The CDR3 coding sequence is TGCGCCAGCAGCTTAACCAGGGAGGGGGTGTGGACCCAGTACTTC.

The rearrangement links TRBV30 to TRBJ2-6; D may be TRBD2 (6 bases). Trimming cost V 0 bases and J 0 bases, with 9 bases left between them. The CDR3 consists of 16 residues. Germline-derived CDR1 and CDR2 are GTSNPN and SVGIG (reference sequence). CDR3: CAWSVREYSGANVLTF. DNA of the CDR3: TGTGCCTGGAGTGTACGGGAGTACTCTGGGGCCAACGTCCTGACTTTC. Supplemented by reference TRBV30 and TRBJ2-6, the full variable domain reads SQTIHQWPATLVQPVGSPLSLECTVEGTSNPNLYWYRQAAGRGLQLLFYSVGIGQISSEVPQNLSASRPQDRQFILSSKKLLLSDSGFYLCAWSVREYSGANVLTFGAGSRLTVL.

There are a few counts of this clone. The chain combines TRBV29-1 with TRBJ1-4, with D hard to call. Germline lookup yields CDR1 SQVTM and CDR2 ANQGSEA. The CDR3 spans 13 residues. The ends were cut back, 4 bases at V and 7 bases at J, with 13 bases in the middle. CDR3 in amino acids: CSVAGLAAEKLFF. CDR3 coding DNA: TGCAGCGTTGCGGGTTTGGCCGCTGAAAAACTGTTTTTT.